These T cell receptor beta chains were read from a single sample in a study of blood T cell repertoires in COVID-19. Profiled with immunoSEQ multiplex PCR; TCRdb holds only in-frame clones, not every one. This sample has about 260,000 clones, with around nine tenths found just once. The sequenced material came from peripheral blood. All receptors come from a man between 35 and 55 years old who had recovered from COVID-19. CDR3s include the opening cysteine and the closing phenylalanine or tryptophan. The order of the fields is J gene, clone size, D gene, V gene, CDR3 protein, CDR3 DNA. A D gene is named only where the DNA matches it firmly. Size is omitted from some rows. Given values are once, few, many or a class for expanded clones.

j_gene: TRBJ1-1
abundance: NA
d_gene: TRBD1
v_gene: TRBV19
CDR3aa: CASSIGRAGGWNTEAFF
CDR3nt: TGTGCCAGTAGTATAGGGCGGGCAGGGGGCTGGAACACTGAAGCTTTCTTT

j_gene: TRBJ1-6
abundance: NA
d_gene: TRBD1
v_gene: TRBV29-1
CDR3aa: CSVHHRGRSYNSPLHF
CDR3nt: TGCAGCGTTCACCACAGGGGAAGGTCCTATAATTCACCCCTCCACTTT

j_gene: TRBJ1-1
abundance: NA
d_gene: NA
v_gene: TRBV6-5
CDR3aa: CASSRVWGQNTEAFF
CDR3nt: TGTGCCAGCAGTCGAGTCTGGGGGCAGAACACTGAAGCTTTCTTT

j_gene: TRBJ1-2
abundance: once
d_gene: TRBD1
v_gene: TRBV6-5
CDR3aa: CASSYGTGPGYTF
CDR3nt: TGTGCCAGCAGTTACGGGACAGGGCCCGGCTACACCTTC

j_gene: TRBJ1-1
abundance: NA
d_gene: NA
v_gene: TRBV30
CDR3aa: CAWRTGTPMNTEAFF
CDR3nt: TGTGCCTGGAGGACCGGGACACCCATGAACACTGAAGCTTTCTTT

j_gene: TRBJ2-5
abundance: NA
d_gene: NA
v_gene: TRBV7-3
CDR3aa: CASSRSEQETQYF
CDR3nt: TGTGCCAGCAGCCGTTCTGAGCAAGAGACCCAGTACTTC

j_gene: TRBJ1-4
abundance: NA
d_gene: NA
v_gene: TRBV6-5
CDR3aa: CASSNSEKLFF
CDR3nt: TGTGCCAGCAGTAACAGTGAAAAACTGTTTTTT

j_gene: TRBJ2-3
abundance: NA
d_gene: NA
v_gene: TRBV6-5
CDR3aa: CASSYFAGAGDTQYF
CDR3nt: TGTGCCAGCAGTTACTTTGCGGGGGCGGGGGATACGCAGTATTTT

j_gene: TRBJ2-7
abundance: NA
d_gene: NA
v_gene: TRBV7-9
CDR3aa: CASSPPRTGAYEQYF
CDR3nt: TGTGCCAGCAGCCCCCCCCGGACTGGAGCCTACGAGCAGTACTTC

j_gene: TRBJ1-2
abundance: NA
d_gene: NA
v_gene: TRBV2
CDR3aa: CASSEEGVGGYTF
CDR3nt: TGTGCCAGCAGTGAGGAGGGAGTGGGTGGCTACACCTTC

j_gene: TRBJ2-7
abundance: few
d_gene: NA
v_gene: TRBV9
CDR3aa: CASSVAEGTYEQYF
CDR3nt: TGTGCCAGCAGCGTAGCCGAGGGCACCTACGAGCAGTACTTC

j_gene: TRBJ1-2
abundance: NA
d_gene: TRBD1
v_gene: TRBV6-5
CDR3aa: CASSYSPGQGAYGYTF
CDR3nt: TGTGCCAGCAGTTACTCACCTGGACAGGGGGCATATGGCTACACCTTC